This T cell receptor beta chain was recorded in a study of cytomegalovirus exposure and HLA in healthy donors. Use of 60 Vbeta and 13 Jbeta primers characterized the PCR. Here immunoSEQ multiplex PCR was the method, and the copy in TCRdb shows in-frame clones only, minus some. The listing contains approximately 72,000 clones. Germline loops: CDR1 KGHSH, CDR2 LQKENI. CDR3 length: 19 residues. The V end was cut by 10 bases, the J end by 1 base, with 29 bases between. The specimen was PBMCs. J is TRBJ1-5 and V is TRBV18; maybe TRBD1 (6 bases). The receptor was derived from a man aged 35-49 years in good health and CMV-seronegative. The CDR3 region is CATYPGHSTGNMSNQPQHF. The CDR3 DNA is TGTGCCACCTACCCCGGTCACTCCACAGGGAATATGAGCAATCAGCCCCAGCATTTT.